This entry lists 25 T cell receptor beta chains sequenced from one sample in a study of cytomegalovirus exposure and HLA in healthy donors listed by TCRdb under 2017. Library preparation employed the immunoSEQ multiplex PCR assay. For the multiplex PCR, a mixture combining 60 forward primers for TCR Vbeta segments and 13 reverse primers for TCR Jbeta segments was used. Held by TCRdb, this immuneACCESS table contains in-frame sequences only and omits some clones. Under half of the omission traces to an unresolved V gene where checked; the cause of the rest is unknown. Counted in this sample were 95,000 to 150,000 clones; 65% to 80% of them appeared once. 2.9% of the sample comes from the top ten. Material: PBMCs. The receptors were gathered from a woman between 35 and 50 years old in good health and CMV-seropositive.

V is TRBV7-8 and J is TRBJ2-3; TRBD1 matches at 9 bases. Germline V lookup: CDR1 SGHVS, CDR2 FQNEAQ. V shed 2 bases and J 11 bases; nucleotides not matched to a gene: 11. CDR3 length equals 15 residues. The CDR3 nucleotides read TGTGCCAGCAGCTTACTGGACAGGGGACTCGGGGGGCAGTATTTT. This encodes CASSLLDRGLGGQYF.

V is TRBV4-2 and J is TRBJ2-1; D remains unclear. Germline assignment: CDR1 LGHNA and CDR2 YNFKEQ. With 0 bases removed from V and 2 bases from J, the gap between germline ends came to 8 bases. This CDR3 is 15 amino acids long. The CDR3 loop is CASSQELATYNEQFF. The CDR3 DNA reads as TGTGCCAGCAGCCAAGAGTTAGCAACCTACAATGAGCAGTTCTTC.

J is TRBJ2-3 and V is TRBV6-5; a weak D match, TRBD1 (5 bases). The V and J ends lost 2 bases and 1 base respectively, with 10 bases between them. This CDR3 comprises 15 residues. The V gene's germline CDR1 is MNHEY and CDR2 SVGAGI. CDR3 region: CASSYQGRGTDTQYF. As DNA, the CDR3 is TGTGCCAGCAGTTACCAGGGAAGGGGCACAGATACGCAGTATTTT.

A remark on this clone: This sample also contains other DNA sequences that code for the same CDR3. CDR3 sequence reads: CASSLDSSNYGYTF. The CDR3, as DNA: TGTGCCAGCTCCCTGGACAGTTCTAACTATGGCTACACCTTC. This chain links TRBV5-4 with TRBJ1-2; D is possibly TRBD1 (6 bases). V dropped 7 bases and J dropped 0 bases, with 13 bases sitting between them. In germline, CDR1 is SGHNT, CDR2 YYREEE (reference sequence). The length of the CDR3 is 14 residues.

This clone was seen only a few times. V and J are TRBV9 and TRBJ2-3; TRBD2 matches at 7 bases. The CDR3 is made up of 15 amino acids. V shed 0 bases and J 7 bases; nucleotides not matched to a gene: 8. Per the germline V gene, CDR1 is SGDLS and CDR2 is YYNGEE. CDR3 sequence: CASSVVAGSVNTQYF. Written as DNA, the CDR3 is TGTGCCAGCAGCGTAGTAGCGGGCAGCGTGAATACGCAGTATTTT.

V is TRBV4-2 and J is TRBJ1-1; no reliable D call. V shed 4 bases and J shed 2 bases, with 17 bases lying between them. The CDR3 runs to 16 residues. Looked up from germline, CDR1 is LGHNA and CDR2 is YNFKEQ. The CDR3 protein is CASSREFGLLNTEAFF. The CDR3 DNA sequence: TGTGCCAGCAGCCGAGAATTTGGACTCCTAAACACTGAAGCTTTCTTT.

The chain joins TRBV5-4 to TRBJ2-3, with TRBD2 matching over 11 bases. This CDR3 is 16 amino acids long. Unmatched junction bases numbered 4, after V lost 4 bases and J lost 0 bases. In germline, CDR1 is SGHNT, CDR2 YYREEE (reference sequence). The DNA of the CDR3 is TGTGCCAGCAGCATGACTAGCGGGGTTAGCACAGATACGCAGTATTTT. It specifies CASSMTSGVSTDTQYF.

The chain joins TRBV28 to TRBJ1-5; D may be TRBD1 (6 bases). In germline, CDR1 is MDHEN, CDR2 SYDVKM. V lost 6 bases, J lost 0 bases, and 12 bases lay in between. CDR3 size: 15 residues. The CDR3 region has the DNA TGTGCCAGCAGCATAAACAGGGATAGCAATCAGCCCCAGCATTTT. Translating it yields CASSINRDSNQPQHF.

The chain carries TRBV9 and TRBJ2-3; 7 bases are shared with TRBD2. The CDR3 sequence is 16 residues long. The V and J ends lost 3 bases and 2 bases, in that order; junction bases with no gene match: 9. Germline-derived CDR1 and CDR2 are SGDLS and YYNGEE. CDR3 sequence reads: CASSGYQRGPTDTQYF. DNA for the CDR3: TGTGCCAGCAGCGGATACCAGCGGGGCCCCACAGATACGCAGTATTTT.

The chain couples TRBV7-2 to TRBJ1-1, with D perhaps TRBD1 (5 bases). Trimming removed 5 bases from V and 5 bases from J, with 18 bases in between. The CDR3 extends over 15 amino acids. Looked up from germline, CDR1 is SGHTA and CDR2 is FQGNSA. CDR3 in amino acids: CASSPFRDSGTEAFF. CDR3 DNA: TGTGCCAGCAGCCCGTTCCGGGACTCGGGAACTGAAGCTTTCTTT.

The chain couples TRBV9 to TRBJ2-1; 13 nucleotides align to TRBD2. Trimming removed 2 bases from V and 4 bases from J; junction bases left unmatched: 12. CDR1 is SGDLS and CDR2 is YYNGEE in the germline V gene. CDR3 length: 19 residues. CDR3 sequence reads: CASSVAPGLAGAQYNEQFF. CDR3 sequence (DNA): TGTGCCAGCAGCGTGGCTCCCGGACTAGCGGGAGCACAATACAATGAGCAGTTCTTC.

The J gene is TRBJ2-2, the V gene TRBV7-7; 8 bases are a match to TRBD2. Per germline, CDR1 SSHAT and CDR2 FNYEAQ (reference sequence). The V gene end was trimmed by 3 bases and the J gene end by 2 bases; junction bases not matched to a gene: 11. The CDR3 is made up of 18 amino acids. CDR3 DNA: TGTGCCAGCAGCTTGCGGGTGACGCGGGGGGCCAACACCGGGGAGCTGTTTTTT. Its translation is CASSLRVTRGANTGELFF.

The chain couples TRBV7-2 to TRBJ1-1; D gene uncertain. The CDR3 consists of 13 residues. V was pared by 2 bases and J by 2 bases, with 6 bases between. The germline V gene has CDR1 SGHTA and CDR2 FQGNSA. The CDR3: CASSLYFNTEAFF. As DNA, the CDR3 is TGTGCCAGCAGCTTATACTTCAACACTGAAGCTTTCTTT.

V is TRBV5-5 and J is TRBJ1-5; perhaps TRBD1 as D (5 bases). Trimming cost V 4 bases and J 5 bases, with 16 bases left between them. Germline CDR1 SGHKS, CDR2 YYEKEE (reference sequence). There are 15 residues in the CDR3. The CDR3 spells CASSPRGGLHQPQHF. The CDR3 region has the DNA TGTGCCAGCAGCCCGCGGGGGGGTCTCCATCAGCCCCAGCATTTT.

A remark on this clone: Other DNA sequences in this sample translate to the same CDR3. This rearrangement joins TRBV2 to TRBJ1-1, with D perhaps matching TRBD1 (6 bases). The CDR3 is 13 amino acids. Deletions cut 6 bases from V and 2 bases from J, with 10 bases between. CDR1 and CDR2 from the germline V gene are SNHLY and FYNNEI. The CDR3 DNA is TGTGCCAGCAGCCTACAGGGAAACACTGAAGCTTTCTTT. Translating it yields CASSLQGNTEAFF.

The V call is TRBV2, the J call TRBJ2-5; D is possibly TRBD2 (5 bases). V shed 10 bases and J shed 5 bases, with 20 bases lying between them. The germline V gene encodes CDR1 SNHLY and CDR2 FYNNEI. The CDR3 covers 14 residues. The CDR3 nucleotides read TGTGCCACCCAAAAGTCGGCTAGCACGGAGACCCAGTACTTC. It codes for CATQKSASTETQYF.

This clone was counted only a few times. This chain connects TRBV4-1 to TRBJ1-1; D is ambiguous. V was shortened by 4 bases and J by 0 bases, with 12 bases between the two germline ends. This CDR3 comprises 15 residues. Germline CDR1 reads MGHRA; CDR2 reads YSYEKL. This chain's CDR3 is CASSLAGDLNTEAFF. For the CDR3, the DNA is TGCGCCAGCAGCCTAGCCGGGGATCTGAACACTGAAGCTTTCTTT.

The CDR3 spells CASSPKGAPYEQYF. The CDR3 DNA reads TGTGCCAGCAGCCCCAAGGGGGCCCCCTACGAGCAGTACTTC. The V gene is TRBV5-4, the J gene TRBJ2-5, with 7 bases lining up with TRBD1. The end of the DNA fits TRBJ2-7 better, so the J call may be wrong. The CDR3 runs 14 residues. Germline CDR1 is SGHNT and CDR2 is YYREEE (reference sequence).

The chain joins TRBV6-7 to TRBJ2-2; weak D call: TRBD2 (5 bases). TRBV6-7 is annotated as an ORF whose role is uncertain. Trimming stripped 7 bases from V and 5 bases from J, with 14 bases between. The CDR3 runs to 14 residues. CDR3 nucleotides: TGTGCCAGCATCATACTCCCGGGGACCGGGGAGCTGTTTTTT. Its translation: CASIILPGTGELFF.

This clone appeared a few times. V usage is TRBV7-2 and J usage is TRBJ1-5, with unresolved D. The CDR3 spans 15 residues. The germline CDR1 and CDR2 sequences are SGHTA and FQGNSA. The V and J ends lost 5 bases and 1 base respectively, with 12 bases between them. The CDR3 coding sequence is TGTGCCAGCAGCCCGAGAGGGCAAAGCAATCAGCCCCAGCATTTT. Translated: CASSPRGQSNQPQHF. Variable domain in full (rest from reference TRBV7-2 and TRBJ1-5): GAGVSQSPSNKVTEKGKDVELRCDPISGHTALYWYRQSLGQGLEFLIYFQGNSAPDKSGLPSDRFSAERTGGSVSTLTIQRTQQEDSAVYLCASSPRGQSNQPQHFGDGTRLSIL.

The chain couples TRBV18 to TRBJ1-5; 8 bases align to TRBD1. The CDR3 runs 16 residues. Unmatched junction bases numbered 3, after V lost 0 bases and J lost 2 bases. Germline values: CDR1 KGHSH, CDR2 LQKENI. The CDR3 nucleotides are TGTGCCAGCTCACCACCGTCAGGGGGCGGCAATCAGCCCCAGCATTTT. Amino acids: CASSPPSGGGNQPQHF.

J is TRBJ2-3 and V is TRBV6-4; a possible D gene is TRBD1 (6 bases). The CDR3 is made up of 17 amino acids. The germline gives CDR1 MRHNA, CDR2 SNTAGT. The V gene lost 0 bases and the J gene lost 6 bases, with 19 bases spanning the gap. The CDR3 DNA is TGTGCCAGCAGTGACTCAGGGGACACACCAAGTGTGGATACGCAGTATTTT. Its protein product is CASSDSGDTPSVDTQYF.

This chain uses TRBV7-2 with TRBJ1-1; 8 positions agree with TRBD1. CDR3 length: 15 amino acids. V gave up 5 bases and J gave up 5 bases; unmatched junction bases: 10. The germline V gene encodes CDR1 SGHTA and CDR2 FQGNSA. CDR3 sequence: CASSRRQGYQTEAFF. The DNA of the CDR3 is TGTGCCAGCAGCAGACGACAGGGGTATCAGACTGAAGCTTTCTTT.

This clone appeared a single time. CDR3 protein: CASSLLAGGPGTQQFF. CDR3 sequence (DNA): TGTGCCAGCAGCTTATTGGCGGGAGGACCGGGAACTCAGCAGTTCTTC. This chain connects TRBV7-3 to TRBJ2-1, with TRBD2 identical over 8 bases. The V gene end was trimmed by 2 bases and the J gene end by 11 bases; junction bases not matched to a gene: 14. The CDR3 has 16 amino acids. The germline V gene has CDR1 SGHTA and CDR2 FQGTGA.

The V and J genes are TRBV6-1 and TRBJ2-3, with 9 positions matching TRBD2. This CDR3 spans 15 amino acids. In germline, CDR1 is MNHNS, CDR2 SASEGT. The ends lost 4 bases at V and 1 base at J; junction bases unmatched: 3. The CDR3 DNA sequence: TGTGCCAGCAGTGGCCGACTAGCGGGCACAGATACGCAGTATTTT. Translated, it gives CASSGRLAGTDTQYF.